The rows below give T cell receptor beta chains drawn from one sample of a study of blood T cells in healthy people across ages. TCRdb processed the 5' RACE reads anew with MiXCR; each CDR3 protein has one entry. The table lists 1.5 million to 2 million distinct CDR3 sequences, approximately 30% of them singletons. Specimen: blood. The source is a woman aged 30 to 39 in good health. CDR3s include the opening cysteine and the closing phenylalanine or tryptophan. A D gene is named only where the DNA matches it firmly. The listing skips clone size in some rows; elsewhere it reads once, few, many or a size class.

V gene	D gene	J gene	CDR3 length	clone size	CDR3 protein	CDR3 DNA
TRBV29-1	TRBD2	TRBJ2-3	14	many	CSVRTSGNTDTQYF	TGCAGCGTTAGGACTAGCGGGAACACAGATACGCAGTATTTT
TRBV2	.	TRBJ2-7	14	few	CADQRGPSSYEQYF	TGTGCCGATCAAAGAGGGCCCTCCTCCTACGAGCAGTACTTC
TRBV10-3	TRBD2	TRBJ2-2	15	few	CAISAGDERGGELFF	TGTGCCATCTCGGCGGGAGACGAGCGCGGCGGGGAGCTGTTTTTT
TRBV12-3/TRBV12-4	.	TRBJ2-1	14	many	CASSLAGRYNEQFF	TGTGCCAGCAGTTTAGCGGGCAGGTACAATGAGCAGTTCTTC
TRBV19	TRBD2	TRBJ2-5	15	few	CASTRLAGGKETQYF	TGTGCCAGTACCCGACTAGCGGGAGGGAAAGAGACCCAGTACTTC
TRBV30	.	TRBJ2-3	15	.	CAWEGRGYRTDTQYF	TGTGCCTGGGAGGGTAGAGGGTATCGCACAGATACGCAGTATTTT
TRBV7-2	.	TRBJ1-1	13	few	CASSLGASREAFF	TGTGCCAGCAGCTTAGGGGCCTCTCGGGAAGCTTTCTTT
TRBV20-1	.	TRBJ2-1	12	few	CSVTKSYNEQFF	TGCAGCGTAACTAAGAGTTACAATGAGCAGTTCTTC
TRBV20-1	.	TRBJ2-5	12	.	CSARGVRVTQYF	TGCAGTGCTAGAGGCGTCCGGGTGACCCAGTACTTC
TRBV12-3/TRBV12-4	TRBD1	TRBJ2-7	15	many	CASRAPGTGYYEQYF	TGTGCCAGCAGAGCCCCCGGGACAGGCTACTACGAGCAGTACTTC
TRBV7-6	.	TRBJ1-2	13	.	CASSFGGGFGYTF	TGTGCCAGCAGCTTTGGAGGAGGCTTTGGCTACACCTTC
TRBV6-1	.	TRBJ2-7	16	few	CASSEARQEGGYEQYF	TGTGCCAGCAGTGAAGCGCGTCAGGAAGGTGGTTACGAGCAGTACTTC
TRBV12-3/TRBV12-4	TRBD1	TRBJ1-2	13	many	CASSPTGVHGYTF	TGTGCCAGCAGTCCTACAGGGGTACATGGCTACACCTTC
TRBV19	.	TRBJ1-5	16	.	CASRPYAGQSNQPQHF	TGTGCCAGTAGGCCTTATGCTGGACAGTCCAATCAGCCCCAGCATTTT
TRBV15	TRBD1	TRBJ2-7	17	.	CATSRDWGTGGPYEQYF	TGTGCCACCAGCAGAGATTGGGGCACAGGGGGGCCCTACGAGCAGTACTTC
TRBV20-1	.	TRBJ2-2	13	few	CSAFRDFTGELFF	TGCAGTGCCTTCCGGGACTTCACCGGGGAGCTGTTTTTT
TRBV27	.	TRBJ2-7	15	.	CASSPLGDISYEQYF	TGTGCCAGCAGTCCGCTCGGGGACATCTCCTACGAGCAGTACTTC
TRBV27	.	TRBJ2-2	17	.	CASSTRDDFVSAGELFF	TGTGCCAGCAGTACCCGGGACGATTTCGTATCGGCCGGGGAGCTGTTTTTT
TRBV9	TRBD2	TRBJ2-1	15	few	CASSVAGDPYNEQFF	TGTGCCAGCAGCGTTGCGGGGGACCCCTACAATGAGCAGTTCTTC
TRBV20-1	TRBD2	TRBJ2-2	16	few	CSARDMQRGNTGELFF	TGCAGTGCTAGAGATATGCAGCGGGGGAACACCGGGGAGCTGTTTTTT
TRBV7-9	.	TRBJ1-2	9	many	CATGYGYTF	TGTGCCACGGGATATGGCTACACCTTC
TRBV7-9	.	TRBJ1-4	13	few	CASSLDVIEKLFF	TGTGCCAGCAGCTTAGACGTGATTGAAAAACTGTTTTTT
TRBV5-1	.	TRBJ2-2	17	few	CASSLGHRNANTGELFF	TGCGCCAGCAGCCTGGGGCACAGGAACGCGAACACCGGGGAGCTGTTTTTT
TRBV20-1	.	TRBJ2-7	17	many	CSARDPQTDKPGYEQYF	TGCAGTGCTAGAGATCCTCAAACGGACAAGCCGGGCTACGAGCAGTACTTC
TRBV3-1	.	TRBJ2-3	16	few	CASSPRGSGATDTQYF	TGTGCCAGCAGCCCCCGGGGTAGCGGAGCCACAGATACGCAGTATTTT
TRBV5-1	TRBD1	TRBJ2-2	16	few	CASSFSGTGSSGELFF	TGCGCCAGCAGCTTTTCCGGGACAGGGTCTTCGGGGGAGCTGTTTTTT
TRBV6-1	TRBD2	TRBJ2-1	15	few	CASSELAGGSAEQFF	TGTGCCAGCAGTGAACTAGCGGGGGGGTCTGCTGAGCAGTTCTTC
TRBV7-2	.	TRBJ2-3	13	few	CASSMDMGNTQYF	TGTGCCAGCAGCATGGACATGGGTAATACGCAGTATTTT